What follows are 8 T cell receptor beta chains derived from one specimen sequenced in a study of shared clonotypes between healthy human individuals. Repertoires were generated with immunoSEQ multiplex PCR, while TCRdb's copy carries only in-frame clones and drops some. The sample shows hundreds of thousands of clones, around 96% of them seen only once. CD8 cells regarded as naive lacked CD45RO, were positively chosen for CCR7, and omitted terminally differentiated effector memory CD45RA+ cells. Material: naive CD8+ T cells sorted from blood. These receptors all stem from a woman aged 25 to 39 in good health.

This clone has only a few counts. The rearrangement links TRBV7-9 to TRBJ1-1; D perhaps matches TRBD1 (5 bases). The CDR3 consists of 11 residues. Germline CDR1 SEHNR, CDR2 FQNEAQ (reference sequence). The V end lost 3 bases, the J end lost 7 bases, and 6 bases lay between the germline ends. The CDR3 loop is CASSLGGEAFF. CDR3 DNA sequence: TGTGCCAGCAGCTTGGGGGGTGAAGCTTTCTTT.

This clone was found once. This chain joins TRBV2 and TRBJ2-7, with a weak D call TRBD2 (5 bases). The CDR3 totals 13 residues. Germline values: CDR1 SNHLY, CDR2 FYNNEI. Deletions cut 8 bases from V and 4 bases from J, with 15 bases between. The DNA for the CDR3 is TGTGCCAGCTTAGAGGGAAGGGCGTACGAGCAGTACTTC. It encodes CASLEGRAYEQYF.

The chain couples TRBV5-4 to TRBJ2-1; 8 bases match TRBD1. Germline CDR1 and CDR2: SGHNT and YYREEE (reference sequence). Trimming took 1 base from V and 6 from J; bases not matched to a gene: 6. This CDR3 contains 15 residues. The CDR3 reads CASSLPGQGFNEQFF. CDR3 coding DNA: TGTGCCAGCAGCTTGCCAGGACAGGGATTCAATGAGCAGTTCTTC.

The chain recombines TRBV25-1 with TRBJ1-2; D is unclear. With 8 bases removed from V and 4 bases from J, the gap between germline ends came to 11 bases. There are 12 residues in the CDR3. Germline V CDR1 and CDR2: MGHDK, SYGVNS. This CDR3 is CASHSSGYGYTF. The CDR3 DNA reads as TGTGCCAGCCACAGTAGCGGCTATGGCTACACCTTC.

The chain couples TRBV28 to TRBJ2-7; TRBD1 might be the D (5 bases). Germline values: CDR1 MDHEN, CDR2 SYDVKM. The V and J ends lost 5 bases and 6 bases respectively, with 11 bases between them. This CDR3 has 12 residues. The CDR3 region has the DNA TGTGCCAGCAGTCATCAGGGTTTCGAGCAGTACTTC. Translated: CASSHQGFEQYF.

The V call is TRBV19, the J call TRBJ2-3; 11 bases agree with TRBD1. V lost 5 bases to trimming and J lost 0 bases; unmatched junction nucleotides: 4. Germline CDR1 reads LNHDA; CDR2 reads SQIVND (reference sequence). The CDR3 has 16 amino acids. CDR3 loop: CASSPGTGGSTDTQYF. Written as DNA, the CDR3 is TGTGCCAGTAGTCCCGGGACAGGGGGTAGCACAGATACGCAGTATTTT.

The chain joins TRBV5-6 to TRBJ2-7, with TRBD2 matching 8 bases. The J segment lost 3 bases and the V segment lost 1 base, leaving 12 bases of the junction unmatched. The CDR3 is 17 residues long. Germline values: CDR1 SGHDT, CDR2 YYEEEE. The CDR3 DNA follows: TGTGCCAGCAGCTTGTGGCGTAGCGGGACGCCAGGCTACGAGCAGTACTTC. Its protein is CASSLWRSGTPGYEQYF.

The chain has TRBV11-3 and TRBJ1-1; D is ambiguous. The CDR3 covers 15 residues. V lost 0 bases, J lost 4 bases, and 12 bases lay in between. The germline V gene has CDR1 SGHNT and CDR2 YENEEA. The CDR3 sequence is CASSLENPPSTEAFF. CDR3 sequence (DNA): TGTGCCAGCAGCTTAGAAAACCCTCCAAGCACTGAAGCTTTCTTT.